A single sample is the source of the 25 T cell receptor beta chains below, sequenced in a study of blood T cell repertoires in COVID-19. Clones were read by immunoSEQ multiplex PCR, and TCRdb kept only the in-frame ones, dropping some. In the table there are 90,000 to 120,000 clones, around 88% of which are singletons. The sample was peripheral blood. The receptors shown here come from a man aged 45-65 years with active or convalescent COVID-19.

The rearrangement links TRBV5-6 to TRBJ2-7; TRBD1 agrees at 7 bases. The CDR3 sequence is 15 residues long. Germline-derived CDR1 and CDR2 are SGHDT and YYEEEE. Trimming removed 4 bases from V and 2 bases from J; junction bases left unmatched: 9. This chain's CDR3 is CASSTDYRGPYEQYF. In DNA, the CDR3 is TGTGCCAGCAGCACGGATTACAGGGGACCCTACGAGCAGTACTTC. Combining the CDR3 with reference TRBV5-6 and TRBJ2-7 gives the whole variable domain DAGVTQSPTHLIKTRGQQVTLRCSPKSGHDTVSWYQQALGQGPQFIFQYYEEEERQRGNFPDRFSGHQFPNYSSELNVNALLLGDSALYLCASSTDYRGPYEQYFGPGTRLTVT.

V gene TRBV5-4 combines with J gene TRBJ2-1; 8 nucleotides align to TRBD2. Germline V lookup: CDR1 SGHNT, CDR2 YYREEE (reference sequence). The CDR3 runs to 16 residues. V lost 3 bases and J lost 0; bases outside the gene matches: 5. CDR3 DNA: TGTGCCAGCAGCTCCTTAGCGGGAAACTCCTACAATGAGCAGTTCTTC. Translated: CASSSLAGNSYNEQFF.

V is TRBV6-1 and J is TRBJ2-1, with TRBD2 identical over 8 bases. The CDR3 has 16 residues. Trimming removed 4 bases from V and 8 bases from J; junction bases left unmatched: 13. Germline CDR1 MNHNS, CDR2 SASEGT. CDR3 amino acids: CASSANLAGAWDEQFF. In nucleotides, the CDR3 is TGTGCCAGCAGTGCTAATCTAGCGGGCGCTTGGGATGAGCAGTTCTTC.

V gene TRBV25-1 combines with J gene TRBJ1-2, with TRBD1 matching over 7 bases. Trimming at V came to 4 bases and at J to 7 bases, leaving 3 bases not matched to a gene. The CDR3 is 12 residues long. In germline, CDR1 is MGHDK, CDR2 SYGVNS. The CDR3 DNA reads TGTGCCAGCAGTGGCAACAGGGGTGGCTACACCTTC. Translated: CASSGNRGGYTF.

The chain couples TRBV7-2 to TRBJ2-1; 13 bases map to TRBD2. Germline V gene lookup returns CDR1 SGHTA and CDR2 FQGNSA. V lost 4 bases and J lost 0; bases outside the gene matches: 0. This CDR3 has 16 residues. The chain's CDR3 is CASSWTSGSSYNEQFF. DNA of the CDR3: TGTGCCAGCAGCTGGACTAGCGGGAGCTCCTACAATGAGCAGTTCTTC. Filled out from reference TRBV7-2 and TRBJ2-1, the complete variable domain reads GAGVSQSPSNKVTEKGKDVELRCDPISGHTALYWYRQSLGQGLEFLIYFQGNSAPDKSGLPSDRFSAERTGGSVSTLTIQRTQQEDSAVYLCASSWTSGSSYNEQFFGPGTRLTVL.

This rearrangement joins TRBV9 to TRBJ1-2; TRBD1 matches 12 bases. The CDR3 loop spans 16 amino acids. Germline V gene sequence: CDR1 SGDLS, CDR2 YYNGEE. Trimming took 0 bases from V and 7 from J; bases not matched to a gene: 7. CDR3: CASSVAGTGGIGGYTF. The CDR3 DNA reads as TGTGCCAGCAGCGTAGCTGGGACAGGGGGCATTGGTGGCTACACCTTC. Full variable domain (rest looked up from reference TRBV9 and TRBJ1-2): DSGVTQTPKHLITATGQRVTLRCSPRSGDLSVYWYQQSLDQGLQFLIQYYNGEERAKGNILERFSAQQFPDLHSELNLSSLELGDSALYFCASSVAGTGGIGGYTFGSGTRLTVV.

CDR3: CSVRTGGFDEQYF. CDR3 bases: TGCAGCGTTAGGACAGGGGGATTTGACGAGCAGTACTTC. The chain links TRBV29-1 to TRBJ2-7; 10 bases line up with TRBD1. Trimming took 5 bases from V and 5 from J; bases not matched to a gene: 6. CDR1 and CDR2 from the germline V gene are SQVTM and ANQGSEA. The CDR3 loop spans 13 amino acids.

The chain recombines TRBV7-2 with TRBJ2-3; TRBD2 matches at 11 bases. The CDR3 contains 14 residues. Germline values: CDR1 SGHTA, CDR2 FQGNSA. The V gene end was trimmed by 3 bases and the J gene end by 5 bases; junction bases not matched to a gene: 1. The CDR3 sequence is CASSFGLAGDTQYF. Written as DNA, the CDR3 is TGTGCCAGCAGCTTCGGACTAGCGGGAGATACGCAGTATTTT.

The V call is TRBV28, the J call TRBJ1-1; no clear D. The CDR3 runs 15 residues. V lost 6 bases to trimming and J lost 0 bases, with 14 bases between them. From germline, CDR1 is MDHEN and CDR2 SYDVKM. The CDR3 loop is CASSTIGRLNTEAFF. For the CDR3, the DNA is TGTGCCAGCAGCACGATCGGGAGATTGAACACTGAAGCTTTCTTT.

CDR3: CASNRDRITYEQYF. In DNA form, the CDR3 reads TGTGCCAGCAATAGAGACAGGATTACCTACGAGCAGTACTTC. The chain is built from TRBV6-5 and TRBJ2-7; the D gene is possibly TRBD1 (6 bases). The germline V gene has CDR1 MNHEY and CDR2 SVGAGI. The V end lost 7 bases, the J end lost 2 bases, and 15 bases lay between the germline ends. The CDR3 totals 14 residues.

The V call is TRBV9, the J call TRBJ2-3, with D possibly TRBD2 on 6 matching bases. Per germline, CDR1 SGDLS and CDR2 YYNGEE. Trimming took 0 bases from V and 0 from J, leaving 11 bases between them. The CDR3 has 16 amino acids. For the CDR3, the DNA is TGTGCCAGCAGCGTAGGGGGGGACCAAAGCACAGATACGCAGTATTTT. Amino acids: CASSVGGDQSTDTQYF.

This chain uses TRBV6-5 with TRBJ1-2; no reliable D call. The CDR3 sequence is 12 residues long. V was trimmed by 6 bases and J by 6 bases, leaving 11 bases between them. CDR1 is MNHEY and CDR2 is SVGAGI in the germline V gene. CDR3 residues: CASRLARDGYTF. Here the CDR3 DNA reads TGTGCCAGCAGACTAGCGAGGGATGGCTACACCTTC.

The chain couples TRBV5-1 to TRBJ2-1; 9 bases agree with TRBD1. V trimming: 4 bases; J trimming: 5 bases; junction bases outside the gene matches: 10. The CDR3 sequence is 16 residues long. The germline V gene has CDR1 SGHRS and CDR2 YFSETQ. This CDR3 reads CASSRGDGTGHNEQFF. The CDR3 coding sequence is TGCGCCAGCAGCCGAGGCGACGGGACAGGGCACAATGAGCAGTTCTTC.

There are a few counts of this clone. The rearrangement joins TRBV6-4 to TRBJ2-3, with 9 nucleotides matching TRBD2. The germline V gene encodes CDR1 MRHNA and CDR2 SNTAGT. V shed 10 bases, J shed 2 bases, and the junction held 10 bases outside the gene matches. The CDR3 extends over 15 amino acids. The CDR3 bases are TGTGCCACCATCGGGGCGGGAGGGCCCACAGATACGCAGTATTTT. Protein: CATIGAGGPTDTQYF.

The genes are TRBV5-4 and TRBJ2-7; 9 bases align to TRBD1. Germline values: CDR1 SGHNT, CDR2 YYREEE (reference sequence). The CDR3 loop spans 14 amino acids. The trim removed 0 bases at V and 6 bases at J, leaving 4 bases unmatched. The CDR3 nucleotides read TGTGCCAGCAGCTTGGGGACAGGGGTGGGCGAGCAGTACTTC. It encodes CASSLGTGVGEQYF.

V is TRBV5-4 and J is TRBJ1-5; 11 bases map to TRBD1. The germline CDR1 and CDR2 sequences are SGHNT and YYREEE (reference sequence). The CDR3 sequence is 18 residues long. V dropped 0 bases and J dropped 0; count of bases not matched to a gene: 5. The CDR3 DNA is TGTGCCAGCAGCTTGGGAGGACAGGGGGCGGCTAGCAATCAGCCCCAGCATTTT. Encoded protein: CASSLGGQGAASNQPQHF.

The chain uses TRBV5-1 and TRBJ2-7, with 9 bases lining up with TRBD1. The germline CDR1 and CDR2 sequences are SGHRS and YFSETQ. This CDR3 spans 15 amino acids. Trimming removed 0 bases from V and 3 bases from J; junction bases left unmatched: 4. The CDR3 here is CASSLGTGAFYEQYF. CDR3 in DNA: TGCGCCAGCAGCTTGGGGACAGGGGCCTTCTACGAGCAGTACTTC. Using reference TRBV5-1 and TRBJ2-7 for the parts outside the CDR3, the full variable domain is KAGVTQTPRYLIKTRGQQVTLSCSPISGHRSVSWYQQTPGQGLQFLFEYFSETQRNKGNFPGRFSGRQFSNSRSEMNVSTLELGDSALYLCASSLGTGAFYEQYFGPGTRLTVT.

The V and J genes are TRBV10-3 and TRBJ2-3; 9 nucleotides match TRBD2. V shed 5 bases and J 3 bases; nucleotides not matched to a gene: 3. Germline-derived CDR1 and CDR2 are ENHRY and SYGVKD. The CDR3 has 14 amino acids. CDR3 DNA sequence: TGTGCCATCAGTATCAGCGGGAGGACAGATACGCAGTATTTT. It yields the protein CAISISGRTDTQYF.

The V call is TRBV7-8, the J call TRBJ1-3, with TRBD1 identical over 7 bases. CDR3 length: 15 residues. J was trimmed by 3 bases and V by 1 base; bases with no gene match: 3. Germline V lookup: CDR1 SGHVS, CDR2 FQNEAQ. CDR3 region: CASSLGQGGGNTIYF. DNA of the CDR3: TGTGCCAGCAGCTTAGGACAGGGTGGTGGAAACACCATATATTTT.

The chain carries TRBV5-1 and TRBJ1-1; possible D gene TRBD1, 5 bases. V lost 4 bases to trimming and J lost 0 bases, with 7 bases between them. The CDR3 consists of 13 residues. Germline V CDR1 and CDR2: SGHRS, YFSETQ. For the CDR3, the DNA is TGCGCCAGCAGCAGGGGTATGAACACTGAAGCTTTCTTT. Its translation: CASSRGMNTEAFF. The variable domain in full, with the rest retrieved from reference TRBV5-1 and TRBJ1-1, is KAGVTQTPRYLIKTRGQQVTLSCSPISGHRSVSWYQQTPGQGLQFLFEYFSETQRNKGNFPGRFSGRQFSNSRSEMNVSTLELGDSALYLCASSRGMNTEAFFGQGTRLTVV.

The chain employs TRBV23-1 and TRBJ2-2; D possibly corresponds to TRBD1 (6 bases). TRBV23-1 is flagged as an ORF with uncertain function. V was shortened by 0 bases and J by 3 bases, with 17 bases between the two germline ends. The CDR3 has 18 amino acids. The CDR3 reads CASSQSRIGTTHTGELFF. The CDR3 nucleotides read TGCGCCAGCAGTCAATCACGTATCGGGACAACTCACACCGGGGAGCTGTTTTTT.

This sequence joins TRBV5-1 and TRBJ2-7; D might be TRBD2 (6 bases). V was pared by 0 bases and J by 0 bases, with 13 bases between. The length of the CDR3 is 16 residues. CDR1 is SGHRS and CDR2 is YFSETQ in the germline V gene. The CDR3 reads CASSLAGGVISYEQYF. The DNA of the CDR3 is TGCGCCAGCAGCTTGGCCGGCGGGGTTATCTCCTACGAGCAGTACTTC.

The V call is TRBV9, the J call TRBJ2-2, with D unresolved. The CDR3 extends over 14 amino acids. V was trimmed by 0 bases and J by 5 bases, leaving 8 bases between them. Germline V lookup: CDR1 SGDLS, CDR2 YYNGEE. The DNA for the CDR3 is TGTGCCAGCAGCGTAGCCGTACAGACCGGGGAGCTGTTTTTT. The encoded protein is CASSVAVQTGELFF.

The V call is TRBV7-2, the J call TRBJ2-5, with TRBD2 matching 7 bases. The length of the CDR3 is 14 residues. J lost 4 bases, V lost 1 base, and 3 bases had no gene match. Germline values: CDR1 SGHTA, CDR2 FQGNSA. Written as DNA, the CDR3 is TGTGCCAGCAGCTTAGGCGGGAGCAGAGAGACCCAGTACTTC. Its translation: CASSLGGSRETQYF.

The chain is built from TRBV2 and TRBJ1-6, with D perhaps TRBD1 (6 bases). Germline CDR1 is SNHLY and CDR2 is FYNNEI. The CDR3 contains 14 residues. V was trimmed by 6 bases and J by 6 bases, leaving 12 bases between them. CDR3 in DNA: TGTGCCAGCAGCTACAGGGTCGGTAATTCACCCCTCCACTTT. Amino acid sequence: CASSYRVGNSPLHF. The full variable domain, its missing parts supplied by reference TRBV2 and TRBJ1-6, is EPEVTQTPSHQVTQMGQEVILRCVPISNHLYFYWYRQILGQKVEFLVSFYNNEISEKSEIFDDQFSVERPDGSNFTLKIRSTKLEDSAMYFCASSYRVGNSPLHFGNGTRLTVT.